The present TCR beta chain was sequenced within a study of beta chain features in type 1 diabetes. Study results and limitations: TCRB CDR3s from Type 1 diabetes patients were moderately but significantly shorter in all four CD4+ subsets. Healthy donors had naive, central memory and Treg TCRB repertoires that appeared less similar than those seen among patients. Overrepresentation of cells with high TCR expression could result from cDNA sequencing.

Expressed TCRB transcripts were sequenced after all isolated RNA was converted to cDNA. Profiling relied on immunoSEQ multiplex PCR, and the TCRdb table lists in-frame clones only, not all of them. The profile shows a few hundred thousand clones, about 14% of them singletons. This clone was observed a handful of times. Its antigen remains unknown. The V end was cut by 2 bases, the J end by 3 bases, with 10 bases between. Germline CDR1 and CDR2: KGHSH and LQKENI. This CDR3 has 14 residues. The clonotype was recovered from a woman aged 18-29 years in good health. The V and J genes are TRBV18 and TRBJ1-2; D unclear. Sequencing used naive CD4+ T cells from blood. The CDR3: CASSPTGGYYGYTF. The CDR3 coding sequence is TGTGCCAGCTCACCAACGGGTGGATACTATGGCTACACCTTC. The full variable domain, completed using reference TRBV18 and TRBJ1-2, is NAGVMQNPRHLVRRRGQEARLRCSPMKGHSHVYWYRQLPEEGLKFMVYLQKENIIDESGMPKERFSAEFPKEGPSILRIQQVVRGDSAAYFCASSPTGGYYGYTFGSGTRLTVV.